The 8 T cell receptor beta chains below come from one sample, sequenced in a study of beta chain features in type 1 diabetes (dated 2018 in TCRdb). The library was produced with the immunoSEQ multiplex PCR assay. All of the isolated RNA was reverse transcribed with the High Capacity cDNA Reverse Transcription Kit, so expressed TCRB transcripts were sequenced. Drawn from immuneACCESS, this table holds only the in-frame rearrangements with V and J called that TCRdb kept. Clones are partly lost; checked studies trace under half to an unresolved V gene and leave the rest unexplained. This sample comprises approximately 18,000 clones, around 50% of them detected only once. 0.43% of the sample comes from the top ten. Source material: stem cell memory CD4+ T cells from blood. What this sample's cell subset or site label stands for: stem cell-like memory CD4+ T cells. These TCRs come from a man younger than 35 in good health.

CDR3 coding DNA: TGCGCCAGCAGCCCCCGGAGGGGCACCACCGGGGAGCTGTTTTTT. It codes for CASSPRRGTTGELFF. V and J are TRBV5-1 and TRBJ2-2, with TRBD2 as a possible D gene (6 bases). CDR1 SGHRS and CDR2 YFSETQ come from the germline V gene. This CDR3 is 15 amino acids long. V was shortened by 4 bases and J by 4 bases, with 14 bases between the two germline ends.

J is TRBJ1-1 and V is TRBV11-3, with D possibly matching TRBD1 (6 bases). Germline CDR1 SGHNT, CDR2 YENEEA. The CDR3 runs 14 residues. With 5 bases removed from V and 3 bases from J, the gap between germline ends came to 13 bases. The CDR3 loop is CASSPGVSDTEAFF. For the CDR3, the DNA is TGTGCCAGCAGCCCAGGGGTATCGGACACTGAAGCTTTCTTT. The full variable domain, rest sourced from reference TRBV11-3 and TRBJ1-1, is EAGVVQSPRYKIIEKKQPVAFWCNPISGHNTLYWYLQNLGQGPELLIRYENEEAVDDSQLPKDRFSAERLKGVDSTLKIQPAELGDSAVYLCASSPGVSDTEAFFGQGTRLTVV.

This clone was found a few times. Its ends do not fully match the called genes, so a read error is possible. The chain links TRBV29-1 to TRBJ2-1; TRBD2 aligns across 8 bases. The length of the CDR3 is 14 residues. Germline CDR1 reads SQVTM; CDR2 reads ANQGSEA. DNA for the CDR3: TGCAGCGTTGAAGATCTTCCGAGCGGGAGTATCTTTCTCTTC. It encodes CSVEDLPSGSIFLF.

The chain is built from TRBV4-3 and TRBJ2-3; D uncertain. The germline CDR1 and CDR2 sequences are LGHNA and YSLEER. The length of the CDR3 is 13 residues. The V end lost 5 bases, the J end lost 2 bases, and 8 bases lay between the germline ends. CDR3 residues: CASSKILTDTQYF. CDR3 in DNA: TGCGCCAGCAGCAAGATACTCACAGATACGCAGTATTTT.

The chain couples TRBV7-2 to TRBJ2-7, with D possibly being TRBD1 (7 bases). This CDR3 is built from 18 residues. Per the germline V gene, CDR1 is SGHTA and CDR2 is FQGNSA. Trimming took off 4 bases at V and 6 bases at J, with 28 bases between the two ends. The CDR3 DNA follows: TGTGCCAGCAGCTGGAGGACAGGAGGGGGCCTCGATTTGTCCGAGCAGTACTTC. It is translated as CASSWRTGGGLDLSEQYF.

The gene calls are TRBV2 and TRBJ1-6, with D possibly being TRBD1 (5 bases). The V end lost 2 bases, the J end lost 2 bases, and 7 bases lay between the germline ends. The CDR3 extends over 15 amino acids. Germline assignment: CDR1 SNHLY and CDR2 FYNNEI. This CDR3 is CASSEQGPYNSPLHF. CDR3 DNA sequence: TGTGCCAGCAGTGAACAGGGCCCCTATAATTCACCCCTCCACTTT.

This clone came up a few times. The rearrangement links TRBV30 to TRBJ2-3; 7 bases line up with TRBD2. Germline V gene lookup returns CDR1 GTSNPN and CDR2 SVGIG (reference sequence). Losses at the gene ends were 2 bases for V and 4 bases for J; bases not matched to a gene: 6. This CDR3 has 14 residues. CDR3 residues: CAWSSGVRADTQYF. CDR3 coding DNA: TGTGCCTGGAGTAGCGGGGTCAGAGCAGATACGCAGTATTTT. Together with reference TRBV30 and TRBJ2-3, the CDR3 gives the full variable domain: SQTIHQWPATLVQPVGSPLSLECTVEGTSNPNLYWYRQAAGRGLQLLFYSVGIGQISSEVPQNLSASRPQDRQFILSSKKLLLSDSGFYLCAWSSGVRADTQYFGPGTRLTVL.

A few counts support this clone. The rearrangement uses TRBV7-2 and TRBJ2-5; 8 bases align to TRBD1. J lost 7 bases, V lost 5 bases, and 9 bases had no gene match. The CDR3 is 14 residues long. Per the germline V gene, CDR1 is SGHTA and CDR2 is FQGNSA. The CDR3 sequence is CASSPIGQGGTQYF. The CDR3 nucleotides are TGTGCCAGCAGCCCAATCGGACAGGGTGGGACCCAGTACTTC.